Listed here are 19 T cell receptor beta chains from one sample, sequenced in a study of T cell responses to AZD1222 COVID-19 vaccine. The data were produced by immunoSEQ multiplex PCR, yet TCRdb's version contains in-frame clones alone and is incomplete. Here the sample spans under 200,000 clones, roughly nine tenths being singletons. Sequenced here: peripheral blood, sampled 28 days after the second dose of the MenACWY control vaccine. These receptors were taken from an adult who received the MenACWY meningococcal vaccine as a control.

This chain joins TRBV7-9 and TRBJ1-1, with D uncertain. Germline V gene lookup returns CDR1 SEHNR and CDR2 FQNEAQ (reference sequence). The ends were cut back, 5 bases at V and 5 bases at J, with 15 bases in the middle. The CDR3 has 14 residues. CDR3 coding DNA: TGTGCCAGCAGCCTGGAAGCCTTCAGGACTGAAGCTTTCTTT. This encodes CASSLEAFRTEAFF.

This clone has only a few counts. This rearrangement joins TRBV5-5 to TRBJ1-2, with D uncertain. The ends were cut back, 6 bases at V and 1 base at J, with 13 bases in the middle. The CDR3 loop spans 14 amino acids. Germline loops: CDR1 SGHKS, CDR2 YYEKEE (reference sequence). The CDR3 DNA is TGTGCCAGCATGCGTCAGGCAGTTAACTATGGCTACACCTTC. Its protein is CASMRQAVNYGYTF.

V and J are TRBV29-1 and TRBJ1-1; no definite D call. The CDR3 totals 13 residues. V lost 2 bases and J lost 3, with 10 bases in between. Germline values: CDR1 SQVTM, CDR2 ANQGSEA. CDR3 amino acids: CSVERVKDTEAFF. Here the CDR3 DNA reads TGCAGCGTTGAAAGGGTAAAGGACACTGAAGCTTTCTTT.

CDR3 residues: CASSSRPLGQNNEQFF. CDR3 nucleotide sequence: TGTGCCAGCAGCTCGAGGCCCTTGGGTCAAAACAATGAGCAGTTCTTC. The rearrangement joins TRBV7-3 to TRBJ2-1; D is ambiguous. The CDR3 is 16 amino acids. The V and J ends lost 4 bases and 5 bases respectively, with 18 bases between them. Per germline, CDR1 SGHTA and CDR2 FQGTGA.

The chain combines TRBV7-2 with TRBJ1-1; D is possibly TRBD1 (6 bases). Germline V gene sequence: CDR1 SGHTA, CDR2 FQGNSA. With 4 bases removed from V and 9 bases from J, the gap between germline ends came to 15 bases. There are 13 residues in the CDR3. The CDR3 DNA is TGTGCCAGCAGCTCCCTAGACCAGGGGAAAGCTTTCTTT. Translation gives CASSSLDQGKAFF.

DNA of the CDR3: TGTGCCAGCAGTTCCTCTCCCCTCTACGAGCAGTACTTC. Its translation is CASSSSPLYEQYF. This chain joins TRBV6-5 and TRBJ2-7; D ambiguous. Trimming stripped 4 bases from V and 3 bases from J, with 10 bases between. The length of the CDR3 is 13 residues. Per the germline V gene, CDR1 is MNHEY and CDR2 is SVGAGI.

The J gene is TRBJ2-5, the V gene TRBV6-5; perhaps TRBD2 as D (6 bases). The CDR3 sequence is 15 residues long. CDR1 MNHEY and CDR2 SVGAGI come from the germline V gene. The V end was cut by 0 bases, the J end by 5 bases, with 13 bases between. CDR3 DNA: TGTGCCAGCAGTTACTCGCGGGGTGGCGTGGAGACCCAGTACTTC. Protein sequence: CASSYSRGGVETQYF.

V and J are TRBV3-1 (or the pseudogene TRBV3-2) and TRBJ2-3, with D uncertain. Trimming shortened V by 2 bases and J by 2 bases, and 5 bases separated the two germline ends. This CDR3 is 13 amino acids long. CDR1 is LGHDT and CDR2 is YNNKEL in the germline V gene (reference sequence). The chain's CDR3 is CASSQLNTDTQYF. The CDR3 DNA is TGTGCCAGCAGCCAACTCAACACAGATACGCAGTATTTT.

The CDR3 protein is CASRVRETGANVLTF. The CDR3 DNA follows: TGTGCCAGCAGAGTTAGGGAAACTGGGGCCAACGTCCTGACTTTC. The V call is TRBV7-8, the J call TRBJ2-6; D not resolved. The germline V gene has CDR1 SGHVS and CDR2 FQNEAQ. This CDR3 region has 15 residues. Trimming removed 6 bases from V and 2 bases from J, with 11 bases in between.

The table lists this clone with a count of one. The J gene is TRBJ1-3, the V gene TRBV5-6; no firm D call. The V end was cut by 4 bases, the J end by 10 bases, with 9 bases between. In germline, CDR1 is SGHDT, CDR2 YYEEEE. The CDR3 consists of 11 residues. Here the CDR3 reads CASSRTGTIYF. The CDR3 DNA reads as TGTGCCAGCAGCCGCACCGGGACCATATATTTT.

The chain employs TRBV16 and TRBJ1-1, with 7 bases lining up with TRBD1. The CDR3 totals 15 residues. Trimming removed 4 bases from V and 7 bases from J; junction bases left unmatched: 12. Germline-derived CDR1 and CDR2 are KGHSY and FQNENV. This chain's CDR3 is CASSRRWDSEDEAFF. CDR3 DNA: TGTGCCAGCAGCCGCCGCTGGGACAGTGAAGATGAAGCTTTCTTT.

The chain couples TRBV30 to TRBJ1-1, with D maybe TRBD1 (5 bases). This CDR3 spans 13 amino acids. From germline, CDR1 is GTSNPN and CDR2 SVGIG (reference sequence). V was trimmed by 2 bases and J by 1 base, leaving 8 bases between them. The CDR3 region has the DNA TGTGCCTGGAGTCTCCAGGGGAACACTGAAGCTTTCTTT. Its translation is CAWSLQGNTEAFF. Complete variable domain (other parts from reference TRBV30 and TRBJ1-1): SQTIHQWPATLVQPVGSPLSLECTVEGTSNPNLYWYRQAAGRGLQLLFYSVGIGQISSEVPQNLSASRPQDRQFILSSKKLLLSDSGFYLCAWSLQGNTEAFFGQGTRLTVV.

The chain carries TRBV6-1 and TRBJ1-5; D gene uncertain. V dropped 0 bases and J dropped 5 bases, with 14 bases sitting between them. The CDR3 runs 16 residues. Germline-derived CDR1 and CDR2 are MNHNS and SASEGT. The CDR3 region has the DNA TGTGCCAGCAGTGAAGCTAGTGGAGGGCCCGATCAGCCCCAGCATTTT. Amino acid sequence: CASSEASGGPDQPQHF.

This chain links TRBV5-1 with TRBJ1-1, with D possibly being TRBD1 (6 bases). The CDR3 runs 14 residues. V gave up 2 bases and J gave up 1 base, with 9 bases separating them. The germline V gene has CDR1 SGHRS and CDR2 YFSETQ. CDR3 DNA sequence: TGCGCCAGCAGCTTAGGACAGACGAACACTGAAGCTTTCTTT. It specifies CASSLGQTNTEAFF.

CDR3 DNA: TGCGCCAGCAGTGAGTCGTCGGGGGGATCCAATGAGCAGTTCTTC. Its translation is CASSESSGGSNEQFF. The chain recombines TRBV10-1 with TRBJ2-1; 7 positions match TRBD2. The germline V gene has CDR1 WNHNN and CDR2 SYGVQD (reference sequence). V shed 0 bases and J 6 bases; nucleotides not matched to a gene: 5. The CDR3 contains 15 residues.

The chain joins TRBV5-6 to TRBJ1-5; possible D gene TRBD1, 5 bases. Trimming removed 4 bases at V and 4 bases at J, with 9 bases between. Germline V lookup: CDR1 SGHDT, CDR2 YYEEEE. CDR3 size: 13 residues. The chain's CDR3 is CASSDRTNQPQHF. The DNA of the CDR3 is TGTGCCAGCAGCGACCGGACAAATCAGCCCCAGCATTTT.

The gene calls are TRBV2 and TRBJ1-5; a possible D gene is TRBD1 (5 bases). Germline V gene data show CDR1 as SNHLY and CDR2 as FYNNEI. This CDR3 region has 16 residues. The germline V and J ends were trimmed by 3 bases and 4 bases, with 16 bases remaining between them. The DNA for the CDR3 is TGTGCCAGCAGTGATTCTCCGGCAGGGATGAATCAGCCCCAGCATTTT. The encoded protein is CASSDSPAGMNQPQHF.

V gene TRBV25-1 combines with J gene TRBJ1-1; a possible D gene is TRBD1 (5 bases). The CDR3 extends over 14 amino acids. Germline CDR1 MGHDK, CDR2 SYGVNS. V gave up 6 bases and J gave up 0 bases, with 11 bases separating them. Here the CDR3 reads CASRIAGVNTEAFF. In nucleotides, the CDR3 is TGTGCCAGCAGGATAGCGGGGGTGAACACTGAAGCTTTCTTT.

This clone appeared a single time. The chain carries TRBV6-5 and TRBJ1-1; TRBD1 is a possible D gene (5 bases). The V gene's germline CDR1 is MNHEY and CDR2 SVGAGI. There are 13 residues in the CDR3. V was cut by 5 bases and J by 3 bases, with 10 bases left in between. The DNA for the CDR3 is TGTGCCAGCAGTAGGGACGGGGACACTGAAGCTTTCTTT. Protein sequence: CASSRDGDTEAFF.